This TCR beta chain was sequenced for a study of T-cell reconstitution after alpha-beta-depleted transplantation in children (dated by TCRdb to 2016 to 2017). For context, the study as a whole: The study quantitatively tracked T-cell immune reconstitution after TCRalphabeta/CD19-depleted allogeneic hematopoietic cell transplantation in children using TCR repertoire profiling.

From its cysteine to its phenylalanine, the CDR3 spans 14 amino acids. Just the 42-base CDR3 DNA is kept, in frame starting at base 1. For CDR1 and CDR2, the germline V gene (reference sequence) lists DFQATT and SNEGSKA. V loses 1 base of germline sequence and J loses 0 bases, and the interval between the two ends is 10 bases. Libraries were made using PCR. Sequencing was performed on an Illumina HiSeq 2500. To normalize quantification of the TCRbeta repertoire, the TCR libraries were built with molecular barcoding that relied on unique molecular identifiers. The raw public data were reprocessed by TCRdb itself: fastp quality trimming at Q25, MiXCR clonotype calling, in-frame beta chains only. Each CDR3 protein appears once, grouped with its most common genes and DNA. Across this sample there are 330,000 or so distinct CDR3 sequences, with 10% seen only once. More than 2% of the sample is in the top ten clones.

With respect to this clonotype: Its antigen specificity is not known. No much larger clone exists at a distance of one base, and base qualities are not known.

The clonotype comes from a human donor who donated a stem cell graft to a child with acute lymphoblastic leukemia. The sample here was PBMCs from the stem cell graft donor, taken from the stem cell graft. The rearrangement joined TRBV20-1 to TRBJ2-7; the D gene cannot be resolved reliably. At the DNA level, the sequence is TGCAGTGCTAGAGCACCCGGATTCTCCTACGAGCAGTACTTC. Its protein is CSARAPGFSYEQYF.